This entry concerns a single T cell receptor (beta chain). Its antigen remains unknown. Primers: 60 Vbeta forward and 13 Jbeta reverse. Using immunoSEQ multiplex PCR, the repertoire was profiled, and TCRdb retains in-frame clones only, with some absent. The data contain 200,000 to 250,000 clones, less than 85% of them singletons. This sample stems from a study of cytomegalovirus exposure and HLA in healthy donors. From germline, CDR1 is MNHEY and CDR2 SVGAGI. V lost 8 bases and J 5 bases, leaving 21 bases between the germline ends. The CDR3 is 15 residues long. General study findings and limits: Reportedly, cytomegalovirus status was diagnosed with high sensitivity and specificity.

Sequenced material: PBMCs. V usage is TRBV6-5 and J usage is TRBJ1-2; the D gene is possibly TRBD1 (5 bases). The receptor's source is a girl aged 2 to 10 in good health and CMV-seronegative. As DNA, the CDR3 is TGTGCCAGCCACACCCGAACAGGAATACTATATGGCTACACCTTC. This encodes CASHTRTGILYGYTF.